These 14 T cell receptor beta chains originate from one sample sequenced in a study of CD8+ T cells in alopecia areata. Treatment meaning: oral pan-JAK inhibitor, 5-10 mg twice daily. Sequencing templates came from extracted RNA that was reverse transcribed into cDNA. Produced via immunoSEQ multiplex PCR; TCRdb's table is partial and in-frame only. The sample yields about 200,000 clones, 55% to 75% seen once. The sequenced sample was CD4+ T cells sorted from blood, obtained at week 24, from a patient treated with tofacitinib. The source is a human donor with alopecia areata.

This clone has a handful of counts. The V and J genes are TRBV7-2 and TRBJ2-3, with 11 bases matching TRBD2. Germline V CDR1 and CDR2: SGHTA, FQGNSA. The CDR3 is made up of 16 amino acids. V gave up 3 bases and J gave up 2 bases; unmatched junction bases: 4. CDR3 sequence (DNA): TGTGCCAGCAGCTTCCTAGCGGGGGGCTACACAGATACGCAGTATTTT. Protein: CASSFLAGGYTDTQYF.

The chain has TRBV30 and TRBJ1-2; D is perhaps TRBD1 (5 bases). V was pared by 5 bases and J by 5 bases, with 15 bases between. CDR1 is GTSNPN and CDR2 is SVGIG in the germline V gene (reference sequence). The CDR3 has 13 amino acids. CDR3 DNA sequence: TGTGCCTGGGGGAAAGGGGTCCCATATGGCTACACCTTC. Its protein is CAWGKGVPYGYTF. The full variable domain, in which reference TRBV30 and TRBJ1-2 provide the parts outside the CDR3, is SQTIHQWPATLVQPVGSPLSLECTVEGTSNPNLYWYRQAAGRGLQLLFYSVGIGQISSEVPQNLSASRPQDRQFILSSKKLLLSDSGFYLCAWGKGVPYGYTFGSGTRLTVV.

The chain employs TRBV18 and TRBJ2-5, with D uncertain. With 2 bases removed from V and 4 bases from J, the gap between germline ends came to 5 bases. CDR1 is KGHSH and CDR2 is LQKENI in the germline V gene. This CDR3 contains 12 residues. The DNA for the CDR3 is TGTGCCAGCTCACCAATAGTAGAGACCCAGTACTTC. Translating gives CASSPIVETQYF.

The V call is TRBV14, the J call TRBJ2-3; unclear D gene. From germline, CDR1 is SGHDN and CDR2 FVKESK. Trimming shortened V by 1 base and J by 5 bases, and 13 bases separated the two germline ends. The CDR3 is 15 amino acids. The CDR3: CASSQAWVSGDTQYF. DNA for the CDR3: TGTGCCAGCAGCCAAGCCTGGGTATCGGGAGATACGCAGTATTTT.

V usage is TRBV30 and J usage is TRBJ1-2; D is perhaps TRBD1 (5 bases). The CDR3 sequence is 12 residues long. The germline V gene encodes CDR1 GTSNPN and CDR2 SVGIG (reference sequence). V shed 0 bases and J shed 8 bases, with 10 bases lying between them. CDR3 in amino acids: CAWSVRGDGYTF. CDR3 sequence (DNA): TGTGCCTGGAGTGTACGGGGGGACGGCTACACCTTC.

V is TRBV5-6 and J is TRBJ2-3, with D possibly being TRBD2 (6 bases). Germline loops: CDR1 SGHDT, CDR2 YYEEEE. The V end lost 0 bases, the J end lost 4 bases, and 15 bases lay between the germline ends. CDR3 length: 16 residues. The CDR3 spells CASSLVLASDSDTQYF. The CDR3 coding sequence is TGTGCCAGCAGCTTGGTGTTGGCTAGCGACTCAGATACGCAGTATTTT.

The chain combines TRBV5-4 with TRBJ2-4; 7 bases fit TRBD1. V was clipped by 5 bases and J by 1 base; unmatched bases: 9. This CDR3 region has 16 residues. Germline CDR1 reads SGHNT; CDR2 reads YYREEE (reference sequence). The CDR3 sequence: CASRLETGPAKNIQYF. As DNA, the CDR3 is TGTGCCAGCAGACTTGAGACAGGGCCGGCCAAAAACATTCAGTACTTC. Full variable domain (outside the CDR3, taken from reference TRBV5-4 and TRBJ2-4): ETGVTQSPTHLIKTRGQQVTLRCSSQSGHNTVSWYQQALGQGPQFIFQYYREEENGRGNFPPRFSGLQFPNYSSELNVNALELDDSALYLCASRLETGPAKNIQYFGAGTRLSVL.

The gene calls are TRBV19 and TRBJ1-2, with D unresolved. Per the germline V gene, CDR1 is LNHDA and CDR2 is SQIVND (reference sequence). The V and J ends lost 6 bases and 0 bases respectively, with 11 bases between them. The CDR3 sequence is 14 residues long. Written as DNA, the CDR3 is TGTGCCAGTAGCAACGGGGTCTCTAACTATGGCTACACCTTC. It is translated as CASSNGVSNYGYTF.

The rearrangement uses TRBV28 and TRBJ2-7; TRBD2 is a possible D gene (6 bases). Trimming took off 5 bases at V and 1 base at J, with 21 bases between the two ends. CDR1 is MDHEN, CDR2 SYDVKM, per germline. This CDR3 is 17 amino acids long. The DNA for the CDR3 is TGTGCCAGCAGTACCCCCCTCGGAGGGGCCGGTTCCTACGAGCAGTACTTC. This codes for CASSTPLGGAGSYEQYF.

The chain couples TRBV2 to TRBJ2-5; D is uncertain. In germline, CDR1 is SNHLY, CDR2 FYNNEI. CDR3 length: 13 residues. V lost 6 bases, J lost 0 bases, and 8 bases lay in between. CDR3 region: CASRFHHQETQYF. DNA of the CDR3: TGTGCCAGCAGATTCCACCACCAAGAGACCCAGTACTTC.

V gene TRBV30 combines with J gene TRBJ2-6, with D tentatively TRBD2 (6 bases). The CDR3 has 13 amino acids. CDR1 is GTSNPN, CDR2 SVGIG, per germline (reference sequence). V was shortened by 8 bases and J by 0 bases, with 8 bases between the two germline ends. The CDR3 sequence is CAGDSSGANVLTF. CDR3 nucleotide sequence: TGTGCCGGGGACTCCTCTGGGGCCAACGTCCTGACTTTC. Variable domain in full (rest from reference TRBV30 and TRBJ2-6): SQTIHQWPATLVQPVGSPLSLECTVEGTSNPNLYWYRQAAGRGLQLLFYSVGIGQISSEVPQNLSASRPQDRQFILSSKKLLLSDSGFYLCAGDSSGANVLTFGAGSRLTVL.

This clone occurred once. The chain has TRBV25-1 and TRBJ2-5; D is ambiguous. Germline V lookup: CDR1 MGHDK, CDR2 SYGVNS. Trimming shortened V by 3 bases and J by 5 bases, and 10 bases separated the two germline ends. This CDR3 comprises 13 residues. CDR3 sequence: CASSDPGRETQYF. The CDR3 nucleotides are TGTGCCAGCAGTGATCCGGGTCGGGAGACCCAGTACTTC.

This clone was detected a few times. V gene TRBV5-4 combines with J gene TRBJ2-5; possibly TRBD1 for D (6 bases). The CDR3 is 14 amino acids. Germline V gene lookup returns CDR1 SGHNT and CDR2 YYREEE (reference sequence). V lost 0 bases to trimming and J lost 2 bases, with 8 bases between them. The CDR3 DNA is TGTGCCAGCAGCTTGGGGGGGCGGCAAGAGACCCAGTACTTC. It is translated as CASSLGGRQETQYF.

The chain couples TRBV4-1 to TRBJ2-3; 9 bases fit TRBD2. V shed 0 bases and J 2 bases; nucleotides not matched to a gene: 6. CDR1 is MGHRA and CDR2 is YSYEKL in the germline V gene. CDR3 length equals 17 residues. CDR3 amino acids: CASSQDGVAGATDTQYF. In DNA form, the CDR3 reads TGCGCCAGCAGCCAAGATGGGGTAGCGGGGGCCACAGATACGCAGTATTTT.